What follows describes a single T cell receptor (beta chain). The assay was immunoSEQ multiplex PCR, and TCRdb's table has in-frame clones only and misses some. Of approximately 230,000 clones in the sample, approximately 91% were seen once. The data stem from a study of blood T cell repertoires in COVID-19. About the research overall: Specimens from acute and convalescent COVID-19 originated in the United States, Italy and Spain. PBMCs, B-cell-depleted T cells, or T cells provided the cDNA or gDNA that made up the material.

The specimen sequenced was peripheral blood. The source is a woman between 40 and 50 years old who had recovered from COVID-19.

CDR3 protein: CASSGARGRNGYTF. The CDR3 DNA reads as TGTGCCAGCAGCGGGGCCAGGGGGCGTAACGGCTACACCTTC. V usage is TRBV3-1 (or the pseudogene TRBV3-2) and J usage is TRBJ1-2; 8 bases fit TRBD1. J was trimmed by 8 bases and V by 5 bases; bases with no gene match: 10. This CDR3 is built from 14 residues. Germline CDR1 and CDR2: LGHDT and YNNKEL (reference sequence).